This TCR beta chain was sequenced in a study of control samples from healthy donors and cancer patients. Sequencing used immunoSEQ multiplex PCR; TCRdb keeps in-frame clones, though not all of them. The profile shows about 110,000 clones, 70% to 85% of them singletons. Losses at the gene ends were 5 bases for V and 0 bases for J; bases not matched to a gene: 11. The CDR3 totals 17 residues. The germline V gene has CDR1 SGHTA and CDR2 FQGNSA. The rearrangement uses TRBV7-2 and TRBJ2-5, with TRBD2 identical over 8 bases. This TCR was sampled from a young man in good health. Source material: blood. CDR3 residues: CASSPQYGGAYQETQYF. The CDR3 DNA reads TGTGCCAGCAGCCCGCAGTACGGGGGGGCGTACCAAGAGACCCAGTACTTC.